What follows describes a single TCR beta chain. Its antigen is unidentified. This sample was taken from a study of naive and memory T cell subsets. Study outcomes and limitations: RNA-based TCR counts may shift with T cell activation and differentiation. Naive and memory subsets had different power law exponents for TCR abundance. Naive repertoires, especially CD8, held a few larger clonotypes, possibly memory cells re-expressing CD45RA.

This CDR3 is built from 16 residues. The V segment lost 5 bases and the J segment 4 bases; nucleotides outside the gene matches: 8. In germline, CDR1 is SGHTA, CDR2 FQGNSA. The beta constant-region primer was an equimolar mix of two oligonucleotides covering TRBC1 and TRBC2. The ligated cDNA underwent four PCR rounds using SP2 and nested alpha and beta constant-region primers. Each CDR3 protein is one row after TCRdb ran MiXCR on the UMI-ligation and nested PCR reads. The sample comprises about 150,000 distinct CDR3 sequences, 22% of which are singletons, and about 0.11% rests with the top ten. This receptor was obtained from a human donor in good health. The chain employs TRBV7-2 and TRBJ2-3; 11 bases map to TRBD2. Specimen: naive CD4+ T cells from blood. CDR3 loop: CASSPTSGGHADTQYF. DNA of the CDR3: TGTGCCAGCAGCCCCACTAGCGGGGGACACGCAGATACGCAGTATTTT.